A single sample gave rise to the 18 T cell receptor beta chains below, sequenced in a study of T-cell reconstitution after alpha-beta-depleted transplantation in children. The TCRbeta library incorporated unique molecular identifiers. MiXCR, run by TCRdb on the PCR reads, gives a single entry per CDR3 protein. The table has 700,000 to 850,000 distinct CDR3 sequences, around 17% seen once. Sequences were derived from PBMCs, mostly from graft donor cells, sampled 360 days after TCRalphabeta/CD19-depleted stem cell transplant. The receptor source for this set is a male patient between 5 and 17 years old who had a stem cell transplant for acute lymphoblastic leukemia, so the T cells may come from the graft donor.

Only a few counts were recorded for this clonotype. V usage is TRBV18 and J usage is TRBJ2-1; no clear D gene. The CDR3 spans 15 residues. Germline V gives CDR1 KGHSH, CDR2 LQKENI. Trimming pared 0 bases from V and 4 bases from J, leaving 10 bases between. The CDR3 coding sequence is TGTGCCAGCTCACCACCCGGGCCGAGTTACAATGAGCAGTTCTTC. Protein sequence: CASSPPGPSYNEQFF.

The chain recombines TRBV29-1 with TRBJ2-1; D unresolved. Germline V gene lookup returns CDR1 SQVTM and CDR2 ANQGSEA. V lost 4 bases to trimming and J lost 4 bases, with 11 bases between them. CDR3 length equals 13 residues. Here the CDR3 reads CSVAASQYNEQFF. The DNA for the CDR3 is TGCAGCGTTGCTGCTAGTCAATACAATGAGCAGTTCTTC.

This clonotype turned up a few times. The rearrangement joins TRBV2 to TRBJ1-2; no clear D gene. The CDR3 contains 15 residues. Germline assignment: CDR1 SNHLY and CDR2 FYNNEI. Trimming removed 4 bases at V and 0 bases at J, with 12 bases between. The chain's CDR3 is CASSVSQVANYGYTF. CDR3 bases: TGTGCCAGCAGTGTAAGCCAGGTAGCTAACTATGGCTACACCTTC.

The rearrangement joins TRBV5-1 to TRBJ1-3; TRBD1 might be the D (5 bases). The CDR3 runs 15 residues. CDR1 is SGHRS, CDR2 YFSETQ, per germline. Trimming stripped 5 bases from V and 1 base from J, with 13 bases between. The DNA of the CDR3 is TGCGCCAGCAGTCTTCGCCAGGGATCTGGAAACACCATATATTTT. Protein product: CASSLRQGSGNTIYF.

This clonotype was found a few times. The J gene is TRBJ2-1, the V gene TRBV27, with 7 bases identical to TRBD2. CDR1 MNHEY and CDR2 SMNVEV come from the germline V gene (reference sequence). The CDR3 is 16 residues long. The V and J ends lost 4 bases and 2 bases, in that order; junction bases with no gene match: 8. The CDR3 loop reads CASSYNRRETYNEQFF. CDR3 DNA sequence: TGTGCCAGCAGTTATAATAGGCGGGAGACCTACAATGAGCAGTTCTTC.

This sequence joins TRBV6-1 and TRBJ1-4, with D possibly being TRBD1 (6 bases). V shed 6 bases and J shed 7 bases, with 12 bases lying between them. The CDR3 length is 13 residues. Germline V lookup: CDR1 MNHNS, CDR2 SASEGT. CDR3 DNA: TGTGCCAGCAGACGGGGGCGAAGTGAAAAACTGTTTTTT. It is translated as CASRRGRSEKLFF.

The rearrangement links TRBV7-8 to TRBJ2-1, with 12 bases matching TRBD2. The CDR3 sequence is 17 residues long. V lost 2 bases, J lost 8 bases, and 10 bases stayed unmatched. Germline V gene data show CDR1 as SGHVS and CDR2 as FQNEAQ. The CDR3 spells CASSLSRTSGKGDEQFF. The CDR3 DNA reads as TGTGCCAGCAGCTTAAGCCGGACTAGCGGGAAAGGAGATGAGCAGTTCTTC.

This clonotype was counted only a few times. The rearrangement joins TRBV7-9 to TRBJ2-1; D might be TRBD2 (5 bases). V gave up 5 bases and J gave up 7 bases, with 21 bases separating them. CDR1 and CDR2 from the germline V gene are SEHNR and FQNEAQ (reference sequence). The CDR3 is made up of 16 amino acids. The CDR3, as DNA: TGTGCCAGCAGCCCTTGGCGGAGTAGCGTAGGTAATGAGCAGTTCTTC. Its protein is CASSPWRSSVGNEQFF.

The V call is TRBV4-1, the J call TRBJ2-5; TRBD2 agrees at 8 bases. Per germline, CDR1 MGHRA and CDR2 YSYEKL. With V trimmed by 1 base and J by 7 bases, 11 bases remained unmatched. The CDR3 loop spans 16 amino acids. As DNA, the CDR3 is TGCGCCAGCAGCCAAGTCGCAGCGGGAGCTCAGGGGACCCAGTACTTC. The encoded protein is CASSQVAAGAQGTQYF.

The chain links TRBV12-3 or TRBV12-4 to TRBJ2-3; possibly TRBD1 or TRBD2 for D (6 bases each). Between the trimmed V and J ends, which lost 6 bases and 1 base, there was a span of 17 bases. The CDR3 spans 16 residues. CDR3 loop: CASRALWRGGTDTQYF. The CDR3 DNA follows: TGTGCCAGCAGGGCCCTGTGGAGGGGGGGCACAGATACGCAGTATTTT.

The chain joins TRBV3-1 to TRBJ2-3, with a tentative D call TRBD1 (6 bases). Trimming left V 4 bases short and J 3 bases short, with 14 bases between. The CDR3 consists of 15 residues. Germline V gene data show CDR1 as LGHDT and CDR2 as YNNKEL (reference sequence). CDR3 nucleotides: TGTGCCAGCAGCCCGACGGAACAGGGAACAGATACGCAGTATTTT. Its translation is CASSPTEQGTDTQYF.

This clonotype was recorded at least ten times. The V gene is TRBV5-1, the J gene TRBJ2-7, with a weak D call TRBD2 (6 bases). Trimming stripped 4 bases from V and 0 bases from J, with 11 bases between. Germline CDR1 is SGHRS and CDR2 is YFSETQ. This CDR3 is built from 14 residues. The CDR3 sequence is CASSVAVSSYEQYF. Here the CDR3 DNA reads TGCGCCAGCAGCGTAGCGGTGAGCTCCTACGAGCAGTACTTC. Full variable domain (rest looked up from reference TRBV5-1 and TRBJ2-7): KAGVTQTPRYLIKTRGQQVTLSCSPISGHRSVSWYQQTPGQGLQFLFEYFSETQRNKGNFPGRFSGRQFSNSRSEMNVSTLELGDSALYLCASSVAVSSYEQYFGPGTRLTVT.

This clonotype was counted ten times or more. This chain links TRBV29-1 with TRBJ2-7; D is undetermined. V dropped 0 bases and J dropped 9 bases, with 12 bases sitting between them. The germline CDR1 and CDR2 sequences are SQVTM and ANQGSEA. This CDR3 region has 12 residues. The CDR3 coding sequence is TGCAGCGTTGAAGATGTAACCTCCGGGCAGTACTTC. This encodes CSVEDVTSGQYF.

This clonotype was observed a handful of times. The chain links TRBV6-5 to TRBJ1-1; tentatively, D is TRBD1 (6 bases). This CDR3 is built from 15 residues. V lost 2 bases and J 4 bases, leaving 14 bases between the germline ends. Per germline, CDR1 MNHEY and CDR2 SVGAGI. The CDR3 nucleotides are TGTGCCAGCAGTTACGTGGGGGGGGCCAGCACTGAAGCTTTCTTT. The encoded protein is CASSYVGGASTEAFF.

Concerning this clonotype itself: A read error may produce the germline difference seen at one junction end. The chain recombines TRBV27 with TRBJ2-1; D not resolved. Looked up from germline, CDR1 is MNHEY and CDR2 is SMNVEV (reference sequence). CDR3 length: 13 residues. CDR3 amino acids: CASSPSGQAEHFF. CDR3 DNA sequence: TGTGCCAGCAGTCCCTCCGGGCAGGCCGAGCATTTCTTC.

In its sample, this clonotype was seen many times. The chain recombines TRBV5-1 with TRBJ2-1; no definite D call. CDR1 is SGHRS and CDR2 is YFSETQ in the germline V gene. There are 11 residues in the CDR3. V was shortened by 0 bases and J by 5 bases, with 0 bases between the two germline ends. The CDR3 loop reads CASSLDNEQFF. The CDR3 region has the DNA TGCGCCAGCAGCTTGGACAATGAGCAGTTCTTC.

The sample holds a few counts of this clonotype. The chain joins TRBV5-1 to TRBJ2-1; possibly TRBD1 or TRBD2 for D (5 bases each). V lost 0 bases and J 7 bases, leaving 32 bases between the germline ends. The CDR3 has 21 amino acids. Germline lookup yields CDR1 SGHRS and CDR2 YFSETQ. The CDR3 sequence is CASSLASREVKRWTIENEQFF. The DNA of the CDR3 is TGCGCCAGCAGCTTGGCCTCCAGGGAAGTAAAGCGGTGGACAATCGAGAATGAGCAGTTCTTC.

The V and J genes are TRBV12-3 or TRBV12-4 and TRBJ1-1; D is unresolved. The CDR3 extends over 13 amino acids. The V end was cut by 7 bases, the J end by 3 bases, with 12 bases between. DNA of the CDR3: TGTGCCAGCATTAGAAGTGTAGACACTGAAGCTTTCTTT. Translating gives CASIRSVDTEAFF.